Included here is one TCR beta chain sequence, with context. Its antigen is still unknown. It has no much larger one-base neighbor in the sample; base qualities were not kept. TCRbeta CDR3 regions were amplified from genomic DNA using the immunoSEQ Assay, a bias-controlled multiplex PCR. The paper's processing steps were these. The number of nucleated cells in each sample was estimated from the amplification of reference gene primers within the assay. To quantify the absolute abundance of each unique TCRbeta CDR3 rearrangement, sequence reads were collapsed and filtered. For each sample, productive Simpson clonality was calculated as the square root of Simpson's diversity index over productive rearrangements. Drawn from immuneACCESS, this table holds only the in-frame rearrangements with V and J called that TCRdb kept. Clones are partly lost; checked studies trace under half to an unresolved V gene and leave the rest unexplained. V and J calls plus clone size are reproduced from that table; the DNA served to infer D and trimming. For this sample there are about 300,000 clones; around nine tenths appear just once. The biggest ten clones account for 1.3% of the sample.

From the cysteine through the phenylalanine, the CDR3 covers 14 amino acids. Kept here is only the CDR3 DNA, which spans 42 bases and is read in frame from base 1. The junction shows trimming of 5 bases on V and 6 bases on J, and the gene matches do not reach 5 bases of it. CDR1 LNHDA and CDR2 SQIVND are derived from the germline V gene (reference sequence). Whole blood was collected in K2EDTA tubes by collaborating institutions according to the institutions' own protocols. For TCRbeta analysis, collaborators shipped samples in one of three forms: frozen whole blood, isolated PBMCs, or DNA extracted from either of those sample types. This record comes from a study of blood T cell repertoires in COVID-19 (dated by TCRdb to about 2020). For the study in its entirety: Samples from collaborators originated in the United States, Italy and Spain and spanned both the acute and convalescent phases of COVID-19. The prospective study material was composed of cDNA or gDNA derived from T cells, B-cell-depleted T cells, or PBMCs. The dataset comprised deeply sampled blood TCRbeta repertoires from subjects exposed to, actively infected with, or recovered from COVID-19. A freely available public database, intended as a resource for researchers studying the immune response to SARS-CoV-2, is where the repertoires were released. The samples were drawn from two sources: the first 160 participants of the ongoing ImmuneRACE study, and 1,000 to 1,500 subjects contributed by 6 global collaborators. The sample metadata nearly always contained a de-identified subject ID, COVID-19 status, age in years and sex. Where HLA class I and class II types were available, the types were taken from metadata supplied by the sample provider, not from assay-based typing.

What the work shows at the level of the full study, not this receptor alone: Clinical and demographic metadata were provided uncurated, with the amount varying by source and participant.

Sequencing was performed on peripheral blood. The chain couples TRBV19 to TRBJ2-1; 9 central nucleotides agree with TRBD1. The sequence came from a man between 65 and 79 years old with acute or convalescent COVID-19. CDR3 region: CASSPRTGVNEQFF. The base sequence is TGTGCCAGTAGTCCGAGGACAGGGGTCAATGAGCAGTTCTTC.